The 10 T cell receptor beta chains below were found in one sample sequenced in a study of blood T cell repertoires in COVID-19. Sequencing used immunoSEQ multiplex PCR; TCRdb keeps in-frame clones, though not all of them. The data show 200,000 to 300,000 clones, 85% to 95% seen once. Sequencing input: peripheral blood. Receptor source: a man aged 25 to 45 with COVID-19, enrolled during active disease.

The rearrangement links TRBV21-1 to TRBJ2-2; the D call of TRBD1 is as the table states it, not checked on the DNA. TRBV21-1 is noted as a pseudogene. The CDR3 is 16 residues long. The CDR3, as DNA: TGTGCCAACACAGACAGAAAGCTTCCGAACACCGGGGAGCTGTTTTTT. It specifies CANTDRKLPNTGELFF.

The CDR3 protein is CASSLERGANQPQHF. The CDR3, as DNA: TGTGCCAGCAGCTTAGAACGGGGGGCCAATCAGCCCCAGCATTTT. The chain links TRBV7-6 to TRBJ1-5, with D perhaps TRBD1 (6 bases). The V and J ends lost 1 base and 3 bases respectively, with 10 bases between them. The germline V gene encodes CDR1 SGHVS and CDR2 FNYEAQ. The CDR3 has 15 residues.

This chain links TRBV19 with TRBJ1-1; D unresolved. V was shortened by 10 bases and J by 0 bases, with 18 bases between the two germline ends. The CDR3 totals 15 residues. The germline V gene has CDR1 LNHDA and CDR2 SQIVND (reference sequence). CDR3: CATKREILMNTEAFF. CDR3 bases: TGTGCCACCAAAAGGGAGATCCTTATGAACACTGAAGCTTTCTTT. The full variable domain, with the rest looked up from reference TRBV19 and TRBJ1-1, is DGGITQSPKYLFRKEGQNVTLSCEQNLNHDAMYWYRQDPGQGLRLIYYSQIVNDFQKGDIAEGYSVSREKKESFPLTVTSAQKNPTAFYLCATKREILMNTEAFFGQGTRLTVV.

The genes are TRBV15 and TRBJ1-2; TRBD1 aligns across 8 bases. This CDR3 has 18 amino acids. Germline V gene data show CDR1 as LNHNV and CDR2 as YYDKDF (reference sequence). V shed 3 bases, J shed 6 bases, and the junction held 18 bases outside the gene matches. CDR3 DNA sequence: TGTGCCACCAGCAGGGGATCGACAGGGGACCCTCGTTTGGATGGCTACACCTTC. Amino acid sequence: CATSRGSTGDPRLDGYTF.

V gene TRBV28 combines with J gene TRBJ1-2, with TRBD1 as a possible D gene (6 bases). The germline V gene encodes CDR1 MDHEN and CDR2 SYDVKM. The CDR3 length is 14 residues. Trimming left V 7 bases short and J 4 bases short, with 16 bases between. CDR3 DNA sequence: TGTGCCAGCACCCTAAGAGGGGGATCCTATGGCTACACCTTC. Its protein product is CASTLRGGSYGYTF.

V and J are TRBV6-2 or TRBV6-3 and TRBJ1-6; TRBD1 might be the D (6 bases). Trimming stripped 2 bases from V and 9 bases from J, with 14 bases between. CDR3 size: 15 residues. Germline CDR1 MNHEY, CDR2 SVGEGT. The CDR3 coding sequence is TGTGCCAGCAGTTACGGGGCAGGGGTTGGTTCACCCCTCCACTTT. Translating gives CASSYGAGVGSPLHF.

V usage is TRBV10-3 and J usage is TRBJ1-1, with TRBD1 matching 10 bases. In germline, CDR1 is ENHRY, CDR2 SYGVKD. The V and J ends lost 6 bases and 5 bases, in that order; junction bases with no gene match: 24. The CDR3 sequence is 20 residues long. The CDR3 nucleotides are TGTGCCATCAGACCTCTAGCAGCGGGGACAGGGGCATTTCTGCGGACTGAAGCTTTCTTT. It encodes CAIRPLAAGTGAFLRTEAFF.

This chain joins TRBV19 and TRBJ1-6, with 10 bases identical to TRBD1. Per the germline V gene, CDR1 is LNHDA and CDR2 is SQIVND (reference sequence). The CDR3 is 16 residues long. Germline trimming cut 5 bases from V and 6 bases from J; bases unmatched to any gene: 7. The CDR3, as DNA: TGTGCCAGTAGTTCTCGGACAGGGGGATCTAATTCACCCCTCCACTTT. Translation gives CASSSRTGGSNSPLHF. The full variable domain, with the rest looked up from reference TRBV19 and TRBJ1-6, is DGGITQSPKYLFRKEGQNVTLSCEQNLNHDAMYWYRQDPGQGLRLIYYSQIVNDFQKGDIAEGYSVSREKKESFPLTVTSAQKNPTAFYLCASSSRTGGSNSPLHFGNGTRLTVT.

J is TRBJ1-1 and V is TRBV27; D not certain. The germline V gene has CDR1 MNHEY and CDR2 SMNVEV (reference sequence). The length of the CDR3 is 12 residues. V gave up 4 bases and J gave up 2 bases, with 5 bases separating them. The CDR3 region is CASSSPNTEAFF. The CDR3 DNA reads as TGTGCCAGCAGTTCTCCCAACACTGAAGCTTTCTTT.

In this sample, this clone turned up once. This rearrangement joins TRBV5-4 to TRBJ2-1, with TRBD2 matching over 8 bases. After removal of 3 bases from V and 6 bases from J, the junction contained 8 bases not matched to a gene. This CDR3 has 15 amino acids. Germline V CDR1 and CDR2: SGHNT, YYREEE (reference sequence). CDR3 protein: CASSSWTSRGNEQFF. The CDR3 DNA is TGTGCCAGCAGCTCCTGGACTAGCCGCGGCAATGAGCAGTTCTTC. Full variable domain (remainder filled in from reference TRBV5-4 and TRBJ2-1): ETGVTQSPTHLIKTRGQQVTLRCSSQSGHNTVSWYQQALGQGPQFIFQYYREEENGRGNFPPRFSGLQFPNYSSELNVNALELDDSALYLCASSSWTSRGNEQFFGPGTRLTVL.